A selection of T cell receptor beta chains follows, all from one sample in a study of CD8+ T cells in alopecia areata. Data came from immunoSEQ multiplex PCR; TCRdb stores just in-frame clones and leaves some out. The table lists more than 110,000 clones, under 60% of them singletons, with 5% to 7% in the top ten. This material consisted of CD4+ T cells sorted from blood, taken at week 0. The receptors shown here come from a human donor with alopecia areata. Each CDR3 is given without its conserved first and last residue. Fields, in order: clone size, V gene, CDR3 protein. Some rows mark clone size as missing; the rest say once, few, many or name a class of expanded clone.

clone size: -; V gene: TRBV9; CDR3 protein: ASSNRATDYEQY
clone size: few; V gene: TRBV4-2; CDR3 protein: ASSQVLRGKGNQPQH
clone size: few; V gene: TRBV27; CDR3 protein: ASSLSGGGPNQPQH
clone size: few; V gene: TRBV11-2; CDR3 protein: ASSPRPGQGYEQY
clone size: -; V gene: TRBV5-1; CDR3 protein: ASSLSSSSYYEQY
clone size: -; V gene: TRBV18; CDR3 protein: ASSVTDSFEQY
clone size: -; V gene: TRBV25-1; CDR3 protein: ASSEFGGRDGYT
clone size: -; V gene: TRBV6-5; CDR3 protein: ATRTALYEQY
clone size: -; V gene: TRBV6-5; CDR3 protein: ASSSGQENQPQH
clone size: few; V gene: TRBV5-1; CDR3 protein: ASSFDQETQY
clone size: -; V gene: TRBV30; CDR3 protein: AWGDTYYGYT
clone size: -; V gene: TRBV13; CDR3 protein: ASTLGGPGETQY
clone size: few; V gene: TRBV4-3; CDR3 protein: ASSQELAGADTQY
clone size: -; V gene: TRBV5-1; CDR3 protein: ASSFAGGTQETQY
clone size: -; V gene: TRBV29-1; CDR3 protein: SVSLGSTNTGELF
clone size: -; V gene: TRBV29-1; CDR3 protein: STTKGANSYEQY
clone size: -; V gene: TRBV7-2; CDR3 protein: ASSLVDPLNSPLH
clone size: -; V gene: TRBV6-5; CDR3 protein: ASSYQVTTGELF
clone size: -; V gene: TRBV5-1; CDR3 protein: ASRVGSTSNYGYT
clone size: -; V gene: TRBV29-1; CDR3 protein: SATSGDYGYT
clone size: -; V gene: TRBV5-4; CDR3 protein: ASSRVLSRGGNGYT
clone size: -; V gene: TRBV5-1; CDR3 protein: ASSVTGDANYGYT
clone size: -; V gene: TRBV4-1; CDR3 protein: ASSPQGLNQETQY
clone size: -; V gene: TRBV19; CDR3 protein: ASSIVGSGASGEQF
clone size: few; V gene: TRBV14; CDR3 protein: ASSQVGGAVISPLH
clone size: -; V gene: TRBV23-1; CDR3 protein: ASSQSRQVELIANTGELF
clone size: -; V gene: TRBV9; CDR3 protein: ASSGDLNTGELF
clone size: -; V gene: TRBV5-1; CDR3 protein: ASSLQANTEAF
clone size: -; V gene: TRBV7-2; CDR3 protein: ASSSQGLAGETQY
clone size: -; V gene: TRBV30; CDR3 protein: AWFSAGLGYT
clone size: -; V gene: TRBV29-1; CDR3 protein: SVGTGGSNQPQH
clone size: -; V gene: TRBV9; CDR3 protein: ASSVGSAWTGELF
clone size: -; V gene: TRBV10-2; CDR3 protein: ASSEDISYEQY
clone size: -; V gene: TRBV27; CDR3 protein: ASSYDRVGTEAF
clone size: once; V gene: TRBV4-1; CDR3 protein: ASSQSRGSPSSNQPQH
clone size: few; V gene: TRBV29-1; CDR3 protein: SVIKWGQTEAF
clone size: -; V gene: TRBV6-5; CDR3 protein: ASRFYTGELF